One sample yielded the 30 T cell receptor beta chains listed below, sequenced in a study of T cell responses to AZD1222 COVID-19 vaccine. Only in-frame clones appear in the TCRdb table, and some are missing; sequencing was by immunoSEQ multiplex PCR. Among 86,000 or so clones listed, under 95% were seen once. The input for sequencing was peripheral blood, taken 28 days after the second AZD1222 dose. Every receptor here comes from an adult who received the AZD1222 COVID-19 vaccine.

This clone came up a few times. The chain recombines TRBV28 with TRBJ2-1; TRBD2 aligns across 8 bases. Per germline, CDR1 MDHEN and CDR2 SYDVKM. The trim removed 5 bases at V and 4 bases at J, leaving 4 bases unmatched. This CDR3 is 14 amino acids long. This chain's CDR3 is CASSLPSGYNEQFF. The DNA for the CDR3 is TGTGCCAGCAGTCTGCCTAGCGGGTACAATGAGCAGTTCTTC.

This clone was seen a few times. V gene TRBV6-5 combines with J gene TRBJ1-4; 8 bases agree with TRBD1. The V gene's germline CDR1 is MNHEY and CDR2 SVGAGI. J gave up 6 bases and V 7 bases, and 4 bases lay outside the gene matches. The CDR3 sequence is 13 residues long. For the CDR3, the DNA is TGTGCCAGCAATACAGGGGGGGATGAAAAACTGTTTTTT. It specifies CASNTGGDEKLFF.

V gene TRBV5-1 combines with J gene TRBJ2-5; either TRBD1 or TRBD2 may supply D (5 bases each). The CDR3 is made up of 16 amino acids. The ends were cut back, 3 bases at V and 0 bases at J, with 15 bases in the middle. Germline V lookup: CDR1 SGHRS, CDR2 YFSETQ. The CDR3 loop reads CASSWDVAGYQETQYF. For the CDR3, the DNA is TGCGCCAGCAGCTGGGACGTTGCCGGGTACCAAGAGACCCAGTACTTC.

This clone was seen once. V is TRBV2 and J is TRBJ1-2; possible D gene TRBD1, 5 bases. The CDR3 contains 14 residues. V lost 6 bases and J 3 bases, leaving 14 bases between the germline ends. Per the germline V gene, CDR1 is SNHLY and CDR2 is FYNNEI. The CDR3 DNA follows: TGTGCCAGCAGGACAGTCTGGGGGGACTATGGCTACACCTTC. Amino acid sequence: CASRTVWGDYGYTF.

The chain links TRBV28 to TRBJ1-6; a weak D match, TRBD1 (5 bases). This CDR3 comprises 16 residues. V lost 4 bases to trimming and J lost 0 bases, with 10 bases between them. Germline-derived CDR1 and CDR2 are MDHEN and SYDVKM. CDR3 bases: TGTGCCAGCAGTTCGGGGGGGAGCTCCTATAATTCACCCCTCCACTTT. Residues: CASSSGGSSYNSPLHF. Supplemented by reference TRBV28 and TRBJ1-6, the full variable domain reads DVKVTQSSRYLVKRTGEKVFLECVQDMDHENMFWYRQDPGLGLRLIYFSYDVKMKEKGDIPEGYSVSREKKERFSLILESASTNQTSMYLCASSSGGSSYNSPLHFGNGTRLTVT.

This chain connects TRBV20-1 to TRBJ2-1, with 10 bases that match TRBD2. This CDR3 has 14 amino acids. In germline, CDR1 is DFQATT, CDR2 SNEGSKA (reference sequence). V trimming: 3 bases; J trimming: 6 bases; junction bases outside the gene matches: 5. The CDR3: CSASLASGSNEQFF. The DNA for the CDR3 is TGCAGTGCTAGTCTAGCTAGCGGGAGCAATGAGCAGTTCTTC.

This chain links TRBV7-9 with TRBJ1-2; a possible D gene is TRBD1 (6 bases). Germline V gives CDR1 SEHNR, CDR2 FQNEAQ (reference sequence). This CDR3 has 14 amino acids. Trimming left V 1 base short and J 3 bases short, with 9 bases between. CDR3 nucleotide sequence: TGTGCCAGCAGCTTAGGGGGGACACACTATGGCTACACCTTC. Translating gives CASSLGGTHYGYTF.

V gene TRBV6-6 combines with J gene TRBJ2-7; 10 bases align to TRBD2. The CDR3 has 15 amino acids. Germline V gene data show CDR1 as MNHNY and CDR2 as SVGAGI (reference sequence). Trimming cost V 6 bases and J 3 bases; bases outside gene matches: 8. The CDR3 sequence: CASSATGLADYEQYF. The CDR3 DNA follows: TGTGCCAGCAGCGCAACTGGACTAGCGGACTACGAGCAGTACTTC.

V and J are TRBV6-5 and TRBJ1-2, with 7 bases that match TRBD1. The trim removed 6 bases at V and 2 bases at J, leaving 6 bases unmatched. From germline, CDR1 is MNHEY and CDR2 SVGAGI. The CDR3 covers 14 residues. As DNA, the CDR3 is TGTGCCAGCAGCGACAGGGAAGCGAACTATGGCTACACCTTC. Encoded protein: CASSDREANYGYTF.

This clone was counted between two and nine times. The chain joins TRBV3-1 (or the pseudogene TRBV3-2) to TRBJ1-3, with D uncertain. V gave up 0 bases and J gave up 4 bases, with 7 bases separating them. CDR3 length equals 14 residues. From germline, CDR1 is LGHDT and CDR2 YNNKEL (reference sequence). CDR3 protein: CASSQDNKGNTIYF. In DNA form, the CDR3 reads TGTGCCAGCAGCCAAGATAACAAAGGAAACACCATATATTTT.

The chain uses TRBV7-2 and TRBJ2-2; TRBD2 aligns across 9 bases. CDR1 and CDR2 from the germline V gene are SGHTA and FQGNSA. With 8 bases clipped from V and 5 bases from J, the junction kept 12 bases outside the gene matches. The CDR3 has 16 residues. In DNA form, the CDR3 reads TGTGCCAGCCGGTACTTAGCGGGAGTTCAGACCGGGGAGCTGTTTTTT. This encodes CASRYLAGVQTGELFF.

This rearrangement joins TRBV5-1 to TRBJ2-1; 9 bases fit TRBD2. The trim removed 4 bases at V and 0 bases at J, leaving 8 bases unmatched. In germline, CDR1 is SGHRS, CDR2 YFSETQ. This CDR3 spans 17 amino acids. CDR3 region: CASSGGTSWSSYNEQFF. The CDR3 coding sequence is TGCGCCAGCAGCGGAGGGACTAGCTGGAGCTCCTACAATGAGCAGTTCTTC.

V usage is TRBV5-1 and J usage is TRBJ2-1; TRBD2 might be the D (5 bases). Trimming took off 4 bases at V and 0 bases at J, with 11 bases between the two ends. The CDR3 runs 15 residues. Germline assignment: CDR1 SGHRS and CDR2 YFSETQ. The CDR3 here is CASSAPGFSYNEQFF. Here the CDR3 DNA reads TGCGCCAGCAGCGCCCCGGGATTCTCCTACAATGAGCAGTTCTTC.

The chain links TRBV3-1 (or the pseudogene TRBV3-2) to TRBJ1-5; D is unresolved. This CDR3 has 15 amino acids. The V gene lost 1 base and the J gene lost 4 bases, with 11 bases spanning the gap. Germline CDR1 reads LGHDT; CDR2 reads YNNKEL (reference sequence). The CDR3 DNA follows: TGTGCCAGCAGCCAAGGTCCGGCAGGTAATCAGCCCCAGCATTTT. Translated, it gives CASSQGPAGNQPQHF.

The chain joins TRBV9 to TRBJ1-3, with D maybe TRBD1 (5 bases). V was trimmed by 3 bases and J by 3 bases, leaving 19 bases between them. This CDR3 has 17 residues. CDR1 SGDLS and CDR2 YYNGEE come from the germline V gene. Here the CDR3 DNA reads TGTGCCAGCAGCGCGCTTCTGTTAAGGGGTTATGGAAACACCATATATTTT. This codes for CASSALLLRGYGNTIYF.

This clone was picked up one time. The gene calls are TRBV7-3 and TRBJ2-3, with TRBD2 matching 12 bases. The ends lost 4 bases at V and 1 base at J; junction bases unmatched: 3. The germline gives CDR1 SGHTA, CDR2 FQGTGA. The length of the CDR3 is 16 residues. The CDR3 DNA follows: TGTGCCAGCAGCTCCGGACTAGCGGGGCGCACAGATACGCAGTATTTT. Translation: CASSSGLAGRTDTQYF. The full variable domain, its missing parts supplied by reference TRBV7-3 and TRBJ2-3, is GAGVSQTPSNKVTEKGKYVELRCDPISGHTALYWYRQSLGQGPEFLIYFQGTGAADDSGLPNDRFFAVRPEGSVSTLKIQRTERGDSAVYLCASSSGLAGRTDTQYFGPGTRLTVL.

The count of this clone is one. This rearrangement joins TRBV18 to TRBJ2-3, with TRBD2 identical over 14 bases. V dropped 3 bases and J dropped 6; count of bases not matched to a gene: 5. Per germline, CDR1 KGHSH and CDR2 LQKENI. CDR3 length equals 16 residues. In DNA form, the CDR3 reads TGTGCCAGCTCACCGCCGGGACTAGCGGGAGACGATACGCAGTATTTT. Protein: CASSPPGLAGDDTQYF.

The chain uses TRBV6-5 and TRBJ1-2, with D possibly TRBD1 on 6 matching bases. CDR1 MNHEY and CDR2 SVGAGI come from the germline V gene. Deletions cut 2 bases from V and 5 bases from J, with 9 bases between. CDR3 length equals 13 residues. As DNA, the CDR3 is TGTGCCAGCAGTTACCTGGACAGTTATGGCTACACCTTC. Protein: CASSYLDSYGYTF.

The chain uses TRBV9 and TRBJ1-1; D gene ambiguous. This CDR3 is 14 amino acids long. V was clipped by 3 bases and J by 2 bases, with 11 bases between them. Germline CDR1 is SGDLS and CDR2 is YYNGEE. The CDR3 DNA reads TGTGCCAGCAGCGCTCAGTTTTCTAACACTGAAGCTTTCTTT. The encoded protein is CASSAQFSNTEAFF.

The CDR3 spells CASSRGQGPNSYNEQFF. The CDR3 region has the DNA TGTGCCAGCTCACGAGGACAGGGCCCGAACTCCTACAATGAGCAGTTCTTC. The gene calls are TRBV18 and TRBJ2-1; 8 nucleotides agree with TRBD1. V shed 4 bases and J 0 bases; nucleotides not matched to a gene: 8. CDR1 is KGHSH and CDR2 is LQKENI in the germline V gene. This CDR3 spans 17 amino acids.

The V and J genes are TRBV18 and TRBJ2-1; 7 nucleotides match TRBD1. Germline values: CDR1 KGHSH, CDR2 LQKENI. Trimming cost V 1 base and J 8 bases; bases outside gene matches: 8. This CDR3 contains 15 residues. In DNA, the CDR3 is TGTGCCAGCTCACCACGGACAGGCGATTTGGATGAGCAGTTCTTC. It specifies CASSPRTGDLDEQFF.

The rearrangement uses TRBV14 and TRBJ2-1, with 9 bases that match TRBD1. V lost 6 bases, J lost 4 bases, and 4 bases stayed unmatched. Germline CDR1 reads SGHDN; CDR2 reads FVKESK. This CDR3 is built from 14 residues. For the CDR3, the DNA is TGTGCCAGCAGTCCGGGACAGGGTTACAATGAGCAGTTCTTC. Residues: CASSPGQGYNEQFF.

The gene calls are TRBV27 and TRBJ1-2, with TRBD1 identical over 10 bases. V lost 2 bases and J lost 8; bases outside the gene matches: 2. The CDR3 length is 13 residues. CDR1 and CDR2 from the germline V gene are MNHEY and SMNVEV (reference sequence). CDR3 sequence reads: CASSLGTGVGYTF. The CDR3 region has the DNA TGTGCCAGCAGTTTAGGGACAGGGGTCGGCTACACCTTC.

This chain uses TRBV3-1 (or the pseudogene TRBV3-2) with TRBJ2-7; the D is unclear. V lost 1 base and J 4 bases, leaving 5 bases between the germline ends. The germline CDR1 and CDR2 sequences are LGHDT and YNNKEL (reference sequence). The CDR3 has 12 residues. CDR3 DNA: TGTGCCAGCAGCCAAGGTGTTTACGAGCAGTACTTC. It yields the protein CASSQGVYEQYF.

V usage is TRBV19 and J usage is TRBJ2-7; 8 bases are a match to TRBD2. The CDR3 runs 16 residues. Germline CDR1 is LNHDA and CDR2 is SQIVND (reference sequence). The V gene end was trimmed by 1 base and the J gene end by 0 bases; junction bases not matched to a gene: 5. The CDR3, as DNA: TGTGCCAGTAGTATAGGACTAGCGCCGAGCTCCTACGAGCAGTACTTC. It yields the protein CASSIGLAPSSYEQYF.

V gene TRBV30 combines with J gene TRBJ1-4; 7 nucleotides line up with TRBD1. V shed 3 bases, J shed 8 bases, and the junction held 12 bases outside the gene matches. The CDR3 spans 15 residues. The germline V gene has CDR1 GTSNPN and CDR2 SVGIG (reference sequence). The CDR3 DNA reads TGTGCCTGGAGCTTATCCGGGACAGAAAGGGAAAAACTGTTTTTT. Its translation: CAWSLSGTEREKLFF.

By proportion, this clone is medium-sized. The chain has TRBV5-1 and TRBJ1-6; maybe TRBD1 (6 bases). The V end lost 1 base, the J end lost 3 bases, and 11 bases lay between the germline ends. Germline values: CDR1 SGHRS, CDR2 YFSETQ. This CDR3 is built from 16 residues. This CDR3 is CASSLQGSNYNSPLHF. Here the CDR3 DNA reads TGCGCCAGCAGCTTGCAGGGGAGTAACTATAATTCACCCCTCCACTTT.

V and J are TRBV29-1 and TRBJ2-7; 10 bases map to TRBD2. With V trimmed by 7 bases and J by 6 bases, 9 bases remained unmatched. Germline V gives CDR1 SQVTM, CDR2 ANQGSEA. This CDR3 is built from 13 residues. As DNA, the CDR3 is TGCAGCGCTGCTAGCGGGAGTTTGAGCGAGCAGTACTTC. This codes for CSAASGSLSEQYF.

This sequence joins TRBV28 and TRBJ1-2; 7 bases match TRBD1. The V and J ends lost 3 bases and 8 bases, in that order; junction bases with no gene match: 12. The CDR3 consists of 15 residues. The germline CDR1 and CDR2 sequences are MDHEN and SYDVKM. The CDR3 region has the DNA TGTGCCAGCAGTTTTCAGGGGGTCACAGGGCGAGGCTACACCTTC. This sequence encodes CASSFQGVTGRGYTF.

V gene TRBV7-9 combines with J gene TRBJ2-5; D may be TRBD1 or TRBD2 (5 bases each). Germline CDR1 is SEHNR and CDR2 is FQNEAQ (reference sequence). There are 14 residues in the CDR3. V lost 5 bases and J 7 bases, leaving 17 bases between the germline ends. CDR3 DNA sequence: TGTGCCAGCAGCCCATCGGGACCTGGGGGGACCCAGTACTTC. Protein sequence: CASSPSGPGGTQYF. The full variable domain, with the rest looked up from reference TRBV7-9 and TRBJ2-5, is DTGVSQNPRHKITKRGQNVTFRCDPISEHNRLYWYRQTLGQGPEFLTYFQNEAQLEKSRLLSDRFSAERPKGSFSTLEIQRTEQGDSAMYLCASSPSGPGGTQYFGPGTRLLVL.